This entry lists 6 T cell receptor beta chains sequenced from one sample in a study of identical twins. TCRdb passed the 5' RACE reads through MiXCR, listing each CDR3 protein once. The sample records a few hundred thousand distinct CDR3 sequences, around an eighth being singletons. The same specimen was also included in a second study, on yellow fever vaccine responses in identical twins.

Specimen: CD4+ T cells sorted from blood. The source of these receptors is a woman between 18 and 29 years old in good health.

This clonotype came up a few times. The V gene is TRBV9, the J gene TRBJ2-1; the match to TRBD2 covers 7 bases. The CDR3 spans 18 residues. With 3 bases clipped from V and 8 bases from J, the junction kept 20 bases outside the gene matches. Germline CDR1 reads SGDLS; CDR2 reads YYNGEE. CDR3 loop: CASSGKTPSEGGPDEQFF. The CDR3 DNA is TGTGCCAGCAGCGGAAAGACCCCTAGTGAGGGAGGGCCGGATGAGCAGTTCTTC.

This clonotype was detected ten times or more. V usage is TRBV12-3 or TRBV12-4 and J usage is TRBJ2-5, with 10 bases lining up with TRBD2. The CDR3 runs to 16 residues. The V segment lost 5 bases and the J segment 1 base; nucleotides outside the gene matches: 7. CDR3 nucleotides: TGTGCCAGCAGTCGGACTAGCGGCATAACCCAAGAGACCCAGTACTTC. It codes for CASSRTSGITQETQYF.

This chain uses TRBV15 with TRBJ2-5; 10 bases are a match to TRBD2. CDR1 is LNHNV and CDR2 is YYDKDF in the germline V gene (reference sequence). The CDR3 has 15 amino acids. Losses at the gene ends were 8 bases for V and 2 bases for J; bases not matched to a gene: 8. The CDR3 region has the DNA TGTGCCACCGGATCGATAGCGGGGGGACAAGAGACCCAGTACTTC. Its translation: CATGSIAGGQETQYF.

This clonotype was picked up a small number of times. The chain has TRBV3-1 and TRBJ2-7, with 10 bases that match TRBD1. The germline CDR1 and CDR2 sequences are LGHDT and YNNKEL (reference sequence). V lost 4 bases and J lost 6; bases outside the gene matches: 3. CDR3 size: 13 residues. Written as DNA, the CDR3 is TGTGCCAGCAGCCCGGGACAGGGGCTCGAGCAGTACTTC. Its protein is CASSPGQGLEQYF.

This clonotype showed up just a few times. The chain couples TRBV5-4 to TRBJ2-5; 8 bases line up with TRBD1. The ends lost 4 bases at V and 6 bases at J; junction bases unmatched: 14. CDR1 SGHNT and CDR2 YYREEE come from the germline V gene (reference sequence). The CDR3 contains 16 residues. CDR3 DNA: TGTGCCAGCAGCCCAGGACAGGGATTAGCTGTGCAGACCCAGTACTTC. As protein: CASSPGQGLAVQTQYF.

This clonotype was counted only a few times. The V and J genes are TRBV20-1 and TRBJ2-7, with D perhaps matching TRBD1 (5 bases). The germline CDR1 and CDR2 sequences are DFQATT and SNEGSKA (reference sequence). V lost 5 bases and J lost 2, with 10 bases in between. CDR3 size: 12 residues. The CDR3 reads CSAARDPYEQYF. The CDR3 nucleotides read TGCAGTGCTGCCAGGGATCCCTACGAGCAGTACTTC.